These 20 T cell receptor beta chains originate from one sample sequenced in a study of siplizumab effects on memory and regulatory T cells. This table comes from immunoSEQ multiplex PCR, and its TCRdb copy is limited to in-frame clones, with some not included. The sample has approximately 100,000 clones, 85% to 95% seen once; the top ten hold approximately 0.66%. Material: Tregs sorted from blood. The receptors shown here come from a human donor in good health.

V and J are TRBV5-1 and TRBJ2-3, with TRBD2 matching over 11 bases. Germline V gene data show CDR1 as SGHRS and CDR2 as YFSETQ. The CDR3 is made up of 17 amino acids. Losses at the gene ends were 1 base for V and 6 bases for J; bases not matched to a gene: 10. The CDR3 DNA reads TGCGCCAGCAGCTTGAAATTGACTAGCGGGATCGGGGATACGCAGTATTTT. Encoded protein: CASSLKLTSGIGDTQYF.

The V call is TRBV9, the J call TRBJ2-3; 8 bases align to TRBD2. V shed 4 bases, J shed 0 bases, and the junction held 7 bases outside the gene matches. Per germline, CDR1 SGDLS and CDR2 YYNGEE. The CDR3 sequence is 16 residues long. The CDR3 nucleotides read TGTGCCAGCAGCCCCCCCGGGACTAGTAGCACAGATACGCAGTATTTT. Translated: CASSPPGTSSTDTQYF.

This clone turned up a few times. The rearrangement uses TRBV5-1 and TRBJ2-2, with D perhaps matching TRBD2 (5 bases). This CDR3 is 15 amino acids long. Germline lookup yields CDR1 SGHRS and CDR2 YFSETQ. The V and J ends lost 2 bases and 1 base respectively, with 9 bases between them. The CDR3 is CASSFLGENTGELFF. The CDR3 DNA is TGCGCCAGCAGCTTCCTCGGGGAGAACACCGGGGAGCTGTTTTTT.

The chain uses TRBV7-9 and TRBJ2-7, with 7 bases identical to TRBD1. The CDR3 extends over 17 amino acids. Germline values: CDR1 SEHNR, CDR2 FQNEAQ (reference sequence). V shed 0 bases, J shed 2 bases, and the junction held 10 bases outside the gene matches. DNA of the CDR3: TGTGCCAGCAGCTTAGCATGGGGGACAGACCGTACCTACGAGCAGTACTTC. Protein: CASSLAWGTDRTYEQYF.

The chain is built from TRBV4-1 and TRBJ2-6, with TRBD1 matching over 9 bases. Germline-derived CDR1 and CDR2 are MGHRA and YSYEKL. This CDR3 has 18 residues. V shed 2 bases and J 0 bases; nucleotides not matched to a gene: 5. DNA of the CDR3: TGCGCCAGCAGCCAATTCCCGGGACAGGGCTCTGGGGCCAACGTCCTGACTTTC. Translation: CASSQFPGQGSGANVLTF.

The CDR3 sequence is CASSTYIFENSNQPQHF. The CDR3 coding sequence is TGTGCCAGTAGTACCTATATTTTTGAAAATAGCAATCAGCCCCAGCATTTT. The chain couples TRBV19 to TRBJ1-5; D ambiguous. This CDR3 region has 17 residues. Germline CDR1 and CDR2: LNHDA and SQIVND (reference sequence). Trimming stripped 4 bases from V and 0 bases from J, with 16 bases between. The whole variable domain, remainder taken from reference TRBV19 and TRBJ1-5, is DGGITQSPKYLFRKEGQNVTLSCEQNLNHDAMYWYRQDPGQGLRLIYYSQIVNDFQKGDIAEGYSVSREKKESFPLTVTSAQKNPTAFYLCASSTYIFENSNQPQHFGDGTRLSIL.

The chain is built from TRBV20-1 and TRBJ2-7; possibly TRBD2 for D (6 bases). Trimming removed 6 bases from V and 6 bases from J, with 12 bases in between. The CDR3 covers 11 residues. Germline V gene data show CDR1 as DFQATT and CDR2 as SNEGSKA (reference sequence). This CDR3 reads CSAARRGEQYF. The CDR3 bases are TGCAGTGCCGCCAGGAGGGGCGAGCAGTACTTC.

The rearrangement joins TRBV9 to TRBJ2-7; D tentatively fits TRBD1 or TRBD2 (6 bases each). V was trimmed by 3 bases and J by 6 bases, leaving 22 bases between them. CDR1 is SGDLS and CDR2 is YYNGEE in the germline V gene. This CDR3 is built from 16 residues. The CDR3 coding sequence is TGTGCCAGCAGCGCCGGGGGCCAGTCCAGAACGAGCGAGCAGTACTTC. Protein sequence: CASSAGGQSRTSEQYF.

This chain uses TRBV7-9 with TRBJ2-7; D tentatively fits TRBD1 or TRBD2 (5 bases each). Germline CDR1 SEHNR, CDR2 FQNEAQ (reference sequence). The CDR3 runs to 16 residues. V was trimmed by 9 bases and J by 2 bases, leaving 23 bases between them. The CDR3 is CARPGPDCVGTYEQYF. The CDR3, as DNA: TGTGCCAGGCCGGGACCCGATTGTGTAGGAACCTACGAGCAGTACTTC.

This clone was counted once. The rearrangement joins TRBV5-5 to TRBJ2-7; D not resolved. Trimming cost V 2 bases and J 4 bases, with 4 bases left between them. Germline CDR1 is SGHKS and CDR2 is YYEKEE (reference sequence). The CDR3 contains 11 residues. CDR3 in DNA: TGTGCCAGCAGCTTCTCTTACGAGCAGTACTTC. Translating gives CASSFSYEQYF.

The table lists this clone with a count of one. The rearrangement uses TRBV28 and TRBJ1-1, with TRBD1 as a possible D gene (6 bases). Trimming removed 6 bases from V and 1 base from J, with 15 bases in between. This CDR3 contains 15 residues. CDR1 is MDHEN, CDR2 SYDVKM, per germline. CDR3 loop: CASRLTGPRNTEAFF. The DNA of the CDR3 is TGTGCCAGCAGGCTCACAGGGCCCCGGAACACTGAAGCTTTCTTT.

The chain joins TRBV6-6 to TRBJ2-2, with a possible D match to TRBD2 (5 bases). The germline CDR1 and CDR2 sequences are MNHNY and SVGAGI (reference sequence). V was cut by 0 bases and J by 1 base, with 9 bases left in between. The CDR3 has 16 residues. The CDR3 nucleotides are TGTGCCAGCAGTTACTCGGGGAGCGGGAACACCGGGGAGCTGTTTTTT. This sequence encodes CASSYSGSGNTGELFF.

The genes are TRBV7-2 and TRBJ1-4, with TRBD1 as a possible D gene (6 bases). Trimming took 1 base from V and 7 from J, leaving 13 bases between them. This CDR3 is built from 15 residues. CDR1 SGHTA and CDR2 FQGNSA come from the germline V gene. CDR3 coding DNA: TGTGCCAGCAGCTTAGTCGGCAGGGGCGGTGAAAAACTGTTTTTT. Translated, it gives CASSLVGRGGEKLFF.

This chain uses TRBV7-8 with TRBJ2-5; D perhaps matches TRBD2 (5 bases). The CDR3 sequence is 12 residues long. The germline CDR1 and CDR2 sequences are SGHVS and FQNEAQ. Trimming pared 5 bases from V and 2 bases from J, leaving 6 bases between. The CDR3 loop reads CASSGLQETQYF. In nucleotides, the CDR3 is TGTGCCAGCAGCGGACTTCAAGAGACCCAGTACTTC.

The chain uses TRBV6-7 and TRBJ1-3, with unresolved D. TRBV6-7 is reported as an ORF; its role is uncertain. The CDR3 is 14 amino acids. V lost 6 bases and J lost 4, with 13 bases in between. The CDR3 region has the DNA TGTGCCAGCAGCCCGGCTGCGGAGGGAAACACCATATATTTT. Residues: CASSPAAEGNTIYF.

The chain combines TRBV19 with TRBJ1-1; D not resolved. With 7 bases removed from V and 4 bases from J, the gap between germline ends came to 19 bases. The germline V gene has CDR1 LNHDA and CDR2 SQIVND (reference sequence). The CDR3 covers 15 residues. Written as DNA, the CDR3 is TGTGCCAGTATCGGTAGTATAGGGCCCGGCACTGAAGCTTTCTTT. This translates into CASIGSIGPGTEAFF.

The V and J genes are TRBV14 and TRBJ1-1; the match to TRBD1 covers 7 bases. Germline values: CDR1 SGHDN, CDR2 FVKESK. The CDR3 loop spans 14 amino acids. Unmatched junction bases numbered 6, after V lost 3 bases and J lost 5 bases. DNA for the CDR3: TGTGCCAGCAGCCACAAACAGGGGAAAACTGAAGCTTTCTTT. Translation: CASSHKQGKTEAFF.

V and J are TRBV5-1 and TRBJ1-6; unclear D gene. The CDR3 length is 14 residues. V was shortened by 6 bases and J by 3 bases, with 10 bases between the two germline ends. Germline assignment: CDR1 SGHRS and CDR2 YFSETQ. This CDR3 reads CASKPEGYNSPLHF. The CDR3 bases are TGCGCCAGCAAGCCCGAAGGCTATAATTCACCCCTCCACTTT.

Concerning this clone: A junction end diverges from the germline sequence, so it may reflect a read error. The rearrangement links TRBV7-9 to TRBJ2-1, with 8 bases matching TRBD2. CDR3 length equals 15 residues. Germline-derived CDR1 and CDR2 are SEHNR and FQNEAQ (reference sequence). CDR3 residues: CATSSRTGGPGEQFF. The CDR3 coding sequence is TGTGCCACCAGCTCCCGGACGGGAGGGCCTGGTGAGCAGTTCTTC.

The chain uses TRBV5-6 and TRBJ1-6, with D hard to call. Per the germline V gene, CDR1 is SGHDT and CDR2 is YYEEEE. Trimming shortened V by 5 bases and J by 0 bases, and 9 bases separated the two germline ends. The CDR3 runs to 15 residues. The CDR3 nucleotides read TGTGCCAGCAGTGGCCGGATCTCCTATAATTCACCCCTCCACTTT. Its protein product is CASSGRISYNSPLHF.